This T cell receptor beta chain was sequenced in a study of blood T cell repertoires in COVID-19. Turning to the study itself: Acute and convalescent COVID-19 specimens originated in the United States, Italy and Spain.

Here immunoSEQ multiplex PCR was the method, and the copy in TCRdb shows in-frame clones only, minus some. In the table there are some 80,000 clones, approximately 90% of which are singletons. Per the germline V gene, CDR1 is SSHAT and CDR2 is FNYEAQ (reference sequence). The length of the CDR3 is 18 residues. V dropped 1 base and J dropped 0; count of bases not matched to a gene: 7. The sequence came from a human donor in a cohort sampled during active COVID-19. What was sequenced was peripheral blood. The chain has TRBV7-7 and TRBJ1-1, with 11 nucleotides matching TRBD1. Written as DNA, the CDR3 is TGTGCCAGCAGCTTAGGAGGACAGGGGGCATTAATGAACACTGAAGCTTTCTTT. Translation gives CASSLGGQGALMNTEAFF.